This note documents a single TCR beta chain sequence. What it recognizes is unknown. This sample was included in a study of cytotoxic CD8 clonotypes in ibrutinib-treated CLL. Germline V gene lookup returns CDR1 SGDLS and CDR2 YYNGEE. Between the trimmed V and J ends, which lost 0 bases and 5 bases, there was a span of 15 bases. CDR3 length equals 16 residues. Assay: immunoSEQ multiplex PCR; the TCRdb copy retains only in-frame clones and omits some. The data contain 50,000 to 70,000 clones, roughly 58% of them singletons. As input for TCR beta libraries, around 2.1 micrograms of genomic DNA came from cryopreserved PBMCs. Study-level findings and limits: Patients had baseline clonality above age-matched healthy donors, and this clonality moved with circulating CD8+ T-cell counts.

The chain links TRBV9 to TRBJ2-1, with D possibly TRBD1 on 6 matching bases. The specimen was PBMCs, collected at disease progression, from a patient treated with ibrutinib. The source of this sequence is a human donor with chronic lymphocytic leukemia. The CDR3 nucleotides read TGTGCCAGCAGCGTAGCCGGTGGGGACACAAACAATGAGCAGTTCTTC. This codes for CASSVAGGDTNNEQFF.